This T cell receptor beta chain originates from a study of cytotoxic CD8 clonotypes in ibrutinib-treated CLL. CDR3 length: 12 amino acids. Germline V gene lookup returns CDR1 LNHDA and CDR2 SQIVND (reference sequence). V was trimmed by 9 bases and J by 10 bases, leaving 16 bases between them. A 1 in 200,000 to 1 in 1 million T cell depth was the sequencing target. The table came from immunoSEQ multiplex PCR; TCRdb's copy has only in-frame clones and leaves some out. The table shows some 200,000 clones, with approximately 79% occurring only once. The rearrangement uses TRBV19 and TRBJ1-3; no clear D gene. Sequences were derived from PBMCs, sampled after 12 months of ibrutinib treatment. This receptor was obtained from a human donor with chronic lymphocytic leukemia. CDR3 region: CASQISGGTIYF. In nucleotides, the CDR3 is TGTGCCAGCCAAATATCAGGAGGGACCATATATTTT. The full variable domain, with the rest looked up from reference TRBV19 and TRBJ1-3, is DGGITQSPKYLFRKEGQNVTLSCEQNLNHDAMYWYRQDPGQGLRLIYYSQIVNDFQKGDIAEGYSVSREKKESFPLTVTSAQKNPTAFYLCASQISGGTIYFGEGSWLTVV.